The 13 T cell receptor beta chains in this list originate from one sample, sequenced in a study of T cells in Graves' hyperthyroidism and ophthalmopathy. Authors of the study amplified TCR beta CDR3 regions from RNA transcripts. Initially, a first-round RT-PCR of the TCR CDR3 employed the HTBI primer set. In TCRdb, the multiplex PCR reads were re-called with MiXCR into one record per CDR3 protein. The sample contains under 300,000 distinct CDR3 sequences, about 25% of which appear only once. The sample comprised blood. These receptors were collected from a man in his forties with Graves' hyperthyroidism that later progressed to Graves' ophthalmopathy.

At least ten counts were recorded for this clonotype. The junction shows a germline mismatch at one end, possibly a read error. The CDR3 is CASSQESEGYDYTF. Here the CDR3 DNA reads TGTGCCAGCAGCCAAGAATCGGAGGGTTATGACTACACCTTC. The V and J genes are TRBV4-2 and TRBJ1-2; D is unresolved. This CDR3 has 14 amino acids. Germline values: CDR1 LGHNA, CDR2 YNFKEQ.

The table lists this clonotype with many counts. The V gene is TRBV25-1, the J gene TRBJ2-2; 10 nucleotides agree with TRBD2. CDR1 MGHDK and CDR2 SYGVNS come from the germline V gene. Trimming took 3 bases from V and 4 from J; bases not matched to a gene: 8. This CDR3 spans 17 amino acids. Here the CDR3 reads CASSELAGATVTGELFF. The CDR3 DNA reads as TGTGCCAGCAGTGAGCTAGCGGGAGCCACGGTCACCGGGGAGCTGTTTTTT.

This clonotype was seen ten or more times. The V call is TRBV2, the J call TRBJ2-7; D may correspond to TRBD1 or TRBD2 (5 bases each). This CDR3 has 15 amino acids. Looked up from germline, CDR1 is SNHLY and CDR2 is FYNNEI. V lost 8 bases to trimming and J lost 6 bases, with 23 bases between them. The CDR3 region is CASAASPGPHSEQYF. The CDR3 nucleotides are TGTGCCAGCGCTGCGTCGCCGGGACCCCACTCCGAGCAGTACTTC.

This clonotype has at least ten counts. CDR3 bases: TGTGCCAGCAGTTACTCGTTGATTCCCGGTTACTGGGCCGTGAACACTGAAGCTTTCTTT. Translating it yields CASSYSLIPGYWAVNTEAFF. This rearrangement joins TRBV6-2 or TRBV6-3 to TRBJ1-1, with D hard to call. Germline-derived CDR1 and CDR2 are MNHEY and SVGEGT. The CDR3 has 20 amino acids. Between the trimmed V and J ends, which lost 0 bases and 0 bases, there was a span of 23 bases.

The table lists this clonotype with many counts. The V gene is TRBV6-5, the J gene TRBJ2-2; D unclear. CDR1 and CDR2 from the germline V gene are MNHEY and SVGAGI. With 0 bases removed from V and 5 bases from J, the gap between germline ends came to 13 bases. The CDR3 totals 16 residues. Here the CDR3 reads CASSYSMWATTGELFF. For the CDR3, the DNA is TGTGCCAGCAGTTACTCGATGTGGGCGACAACCGGGGAGCTGTTTTTT.

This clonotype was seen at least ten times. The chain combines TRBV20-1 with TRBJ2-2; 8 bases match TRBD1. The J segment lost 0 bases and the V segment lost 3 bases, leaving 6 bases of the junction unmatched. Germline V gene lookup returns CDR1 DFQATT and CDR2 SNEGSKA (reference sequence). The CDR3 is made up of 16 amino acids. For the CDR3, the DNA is TGCAGTGCTAGGCGGACGGGACAGGCGAACACCGGGGAGCTGTTTTTT. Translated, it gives CSARRTGQANTGELFF.

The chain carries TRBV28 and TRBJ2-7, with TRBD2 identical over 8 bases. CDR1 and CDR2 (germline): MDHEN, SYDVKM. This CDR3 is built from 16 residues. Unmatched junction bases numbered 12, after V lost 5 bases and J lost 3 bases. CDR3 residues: CASSPPGRRGDYEQYF. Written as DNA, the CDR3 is TGTGCCAGCAGTCCCCCGGGTAGGCGGGGGGACTACGAGCAGTACTTC.

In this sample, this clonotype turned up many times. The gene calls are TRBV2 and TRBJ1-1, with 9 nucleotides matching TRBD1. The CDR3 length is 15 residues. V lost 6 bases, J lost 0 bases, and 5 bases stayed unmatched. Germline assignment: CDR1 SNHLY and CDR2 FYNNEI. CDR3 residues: CASRQQGAVNTEAFF. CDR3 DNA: TGTGCCAGCAGGCAACAGGGGGCTGTGAACACTGAAGCTTTCTTT. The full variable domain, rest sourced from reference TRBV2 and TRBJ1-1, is EPEVTQTPSHQVTQMGQEVILRCVPISNHLYFYWYRQILGQKVEFLVSFYNNEISEKSEIFDDQFSVERPDGSNFTLKIRSTKLEDSAMYFCASRQQGAVNTEAFFGQGTRLTVV.

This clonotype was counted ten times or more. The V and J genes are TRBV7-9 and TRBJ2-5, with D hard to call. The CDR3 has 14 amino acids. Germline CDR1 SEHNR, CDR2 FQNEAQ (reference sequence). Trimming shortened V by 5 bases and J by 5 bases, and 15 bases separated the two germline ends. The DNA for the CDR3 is TGTGCCAGCAGCCATCGGAGCGACTGGGAGACCCAGTACTTC. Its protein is CASSHRSDWETQYF.

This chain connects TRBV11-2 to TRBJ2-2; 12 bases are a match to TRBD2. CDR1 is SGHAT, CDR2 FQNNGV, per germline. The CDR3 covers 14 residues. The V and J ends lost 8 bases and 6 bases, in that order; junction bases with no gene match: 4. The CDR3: CASRGLAGSGELFF. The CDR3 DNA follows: TGTGCCAGCCGTGGACTAGCGGGATCCGGGGAGCTGTTTTTT.

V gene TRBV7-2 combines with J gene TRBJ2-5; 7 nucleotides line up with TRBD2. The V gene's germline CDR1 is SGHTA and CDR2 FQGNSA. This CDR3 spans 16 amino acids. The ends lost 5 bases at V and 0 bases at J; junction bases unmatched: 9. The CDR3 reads CASSTRRLAYQETQYF. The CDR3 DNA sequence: TGTGCCAGCAGCACCCGACGACTAGCTTACCAAGAGACCCAGTACTTC.

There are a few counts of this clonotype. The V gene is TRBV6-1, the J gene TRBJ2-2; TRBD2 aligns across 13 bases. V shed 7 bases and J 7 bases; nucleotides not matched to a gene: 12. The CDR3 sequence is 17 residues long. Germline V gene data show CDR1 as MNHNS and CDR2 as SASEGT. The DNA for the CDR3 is TGTGCCAGCATCTCTTGGCGACTAGCGGGAGGTAACGGGGAGCTGTTTTTT. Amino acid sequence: CASISWRLAGGNGELFF.

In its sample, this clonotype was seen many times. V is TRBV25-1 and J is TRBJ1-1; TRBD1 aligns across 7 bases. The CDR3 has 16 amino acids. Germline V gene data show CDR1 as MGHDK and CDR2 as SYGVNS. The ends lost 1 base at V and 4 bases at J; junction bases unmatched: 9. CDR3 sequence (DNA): TGTGCCAGCAGTGAATCGGGTGGAGGGGGCTCCACTGAAGCTTTCTTT. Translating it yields CASSESGGGGSTEAFF.